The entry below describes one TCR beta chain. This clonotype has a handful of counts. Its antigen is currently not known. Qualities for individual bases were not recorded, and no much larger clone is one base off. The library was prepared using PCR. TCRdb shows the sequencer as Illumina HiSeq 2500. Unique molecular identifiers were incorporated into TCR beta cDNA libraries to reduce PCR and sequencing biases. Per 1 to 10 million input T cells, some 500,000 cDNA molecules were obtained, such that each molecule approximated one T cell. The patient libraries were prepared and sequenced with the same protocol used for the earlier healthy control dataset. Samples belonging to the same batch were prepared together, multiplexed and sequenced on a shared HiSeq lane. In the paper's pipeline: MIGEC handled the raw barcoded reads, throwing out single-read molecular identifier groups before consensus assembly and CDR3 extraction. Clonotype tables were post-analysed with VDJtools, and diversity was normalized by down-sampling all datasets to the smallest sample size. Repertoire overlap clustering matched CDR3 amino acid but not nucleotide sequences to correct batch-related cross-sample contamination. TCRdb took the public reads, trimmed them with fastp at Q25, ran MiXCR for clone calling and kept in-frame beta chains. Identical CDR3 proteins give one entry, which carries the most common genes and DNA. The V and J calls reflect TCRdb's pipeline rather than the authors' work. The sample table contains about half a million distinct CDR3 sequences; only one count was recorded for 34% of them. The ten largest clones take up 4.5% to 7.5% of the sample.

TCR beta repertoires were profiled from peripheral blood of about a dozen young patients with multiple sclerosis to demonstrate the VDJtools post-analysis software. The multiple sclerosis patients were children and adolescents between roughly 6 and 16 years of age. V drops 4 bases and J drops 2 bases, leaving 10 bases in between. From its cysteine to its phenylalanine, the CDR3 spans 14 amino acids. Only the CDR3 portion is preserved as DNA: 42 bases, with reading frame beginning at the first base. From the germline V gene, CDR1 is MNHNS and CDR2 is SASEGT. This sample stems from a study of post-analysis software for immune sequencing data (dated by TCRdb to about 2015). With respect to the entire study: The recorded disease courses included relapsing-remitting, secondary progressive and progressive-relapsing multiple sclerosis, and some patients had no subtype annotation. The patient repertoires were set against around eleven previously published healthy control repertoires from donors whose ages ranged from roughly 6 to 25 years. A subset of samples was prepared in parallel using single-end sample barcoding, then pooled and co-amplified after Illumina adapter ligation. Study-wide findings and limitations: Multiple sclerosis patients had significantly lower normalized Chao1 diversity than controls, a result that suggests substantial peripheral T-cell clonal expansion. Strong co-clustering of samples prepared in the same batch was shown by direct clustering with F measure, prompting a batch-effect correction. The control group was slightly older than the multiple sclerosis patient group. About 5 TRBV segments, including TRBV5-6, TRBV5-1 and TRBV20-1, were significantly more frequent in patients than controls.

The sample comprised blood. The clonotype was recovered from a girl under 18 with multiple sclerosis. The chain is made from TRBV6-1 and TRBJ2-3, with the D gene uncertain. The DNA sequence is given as TGTGCCAGCAGTGGGGTACAAATCACAGATACGCAGTATTTT. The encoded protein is CASSGVQITDTQYF.